This TCR beta chain was observed in a study of blood T cell repertoires in COVID-19. Study-level background: PBMCs, B-cell-depleted T cells, or T cells were the source of the cDNA or gDNA that made up the material.

The CDR3 runs to 16 residues. The V gene's germline CDR1 is SGHTA and CDR2 FQGNSA. The trim removed 2 bases at V and 5 bases at J, leaving 8 bases unmatched. There are a few counts of this clone. Here immunoSEQ multiplex PCR was the method, and the copy in TCRdb shows in-frame clones only, minus some. The table includes approximately 150,000 clones, roughly 85% detected once. This rearrangement joins TRBV7-2 to TRBJ2-3, with TRBD2 matching over 9 bases. Sequencing used peripheral blood. The clonotype comes from a man aged 65-85 years with acute or convalescent COVID-19. The CDR3 coding sequence is TGTGCCAGCAGCTTACACGGCGGGAGGGCCTTAGATACGCAGTATTTT. This translates into CASSLHGGRALDTQYF.